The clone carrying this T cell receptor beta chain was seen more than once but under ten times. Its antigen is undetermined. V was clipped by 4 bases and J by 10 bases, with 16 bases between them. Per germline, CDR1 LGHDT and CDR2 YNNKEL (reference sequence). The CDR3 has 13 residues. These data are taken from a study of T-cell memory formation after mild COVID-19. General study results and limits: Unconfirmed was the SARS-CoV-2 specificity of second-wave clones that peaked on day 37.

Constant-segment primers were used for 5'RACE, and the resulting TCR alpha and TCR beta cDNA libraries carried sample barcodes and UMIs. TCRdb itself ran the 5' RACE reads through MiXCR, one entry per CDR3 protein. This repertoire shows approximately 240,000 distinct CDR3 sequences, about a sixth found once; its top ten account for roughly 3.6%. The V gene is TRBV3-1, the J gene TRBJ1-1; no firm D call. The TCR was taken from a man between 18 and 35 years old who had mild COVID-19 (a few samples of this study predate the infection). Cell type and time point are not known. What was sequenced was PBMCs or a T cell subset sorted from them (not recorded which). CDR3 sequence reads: CASSLQMSRGAFF. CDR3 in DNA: TGTGCCAGCAGCCTCCAGATGTCCCGAGGAGCTTTCTTT.